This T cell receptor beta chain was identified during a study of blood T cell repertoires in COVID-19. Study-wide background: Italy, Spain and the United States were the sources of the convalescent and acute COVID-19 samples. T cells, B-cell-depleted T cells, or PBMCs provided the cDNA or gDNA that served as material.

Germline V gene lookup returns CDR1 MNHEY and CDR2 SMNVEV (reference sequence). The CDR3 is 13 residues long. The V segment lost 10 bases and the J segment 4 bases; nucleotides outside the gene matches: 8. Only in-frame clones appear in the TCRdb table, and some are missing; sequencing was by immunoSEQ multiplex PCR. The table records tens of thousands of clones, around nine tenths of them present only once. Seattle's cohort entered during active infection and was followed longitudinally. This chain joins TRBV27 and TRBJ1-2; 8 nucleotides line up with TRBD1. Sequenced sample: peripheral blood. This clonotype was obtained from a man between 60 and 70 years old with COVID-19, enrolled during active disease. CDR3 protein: CATRQGPVYGYTF. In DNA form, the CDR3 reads TGTGCCACTCGACAGGGGCCGGTCTATGGCTACACCTTC.